The text below deals with one TCR beta chain. Its antigen remains unidentified. Researchers amplified the TCR beta CDR3 regions from RNA transcripts. The primer set for the first-round RT-PCR of the TCR CDR3 was HTBI. One entry per CDR3 protein results from TCRdb running MiXCR on the multiplex PCR reads. The table shows about 350,000 distinct CDR3 sequences, with roughly 17% occurring only once. CDR1 is LNHNV, CDR2 YYDKDF, per germline (reference sequence). Losses at the gene ends were 8 bases for V and 5 bases for J; bases not matched to a gene: 12. CDR3 length equals 16 residues. Sampled blood dates from first hyperthyroidism diagnosis, and it precedes any ophthalmopathy symptoms. The data stem from a study of T cells in Graves' hyperthyroidism and ophthalmopathy. Study-level findings and limits: From stable hyperthyroidism, ophthalmopathy was set apart by a 13 V-J model.

Sample: blood. This clonotype was obtained from a woman in her thirties with Graves' hyperthyroidism that later progressed to Graves' ophthalmopathy. This rearrangement joins TRBV15 to TRBJ2-2; 9 bases are shared with TRBD2. The CDR3 sequence: CATGRISGRGTGELFF. Written as DNA, the CDR3 is TGTGCCACCGGGAGAATTAGCGGGAGAGGGACCGGGGAGCTGTTTTTT.